This is a list of T cell receptor beta chains from one sample in a study of beta chain features in type 1 diabetes. Clones were sequenced by immunoSEQ multiplex PCR, and TCRdb holds only the in-frame ones, with some missing. Found here are 130,000 to 150,000 clones, 6.9% of them singletons; the top ten hold roughly 1.5%. The material sequenced was central memory CD4+ T cells from blood. These receptors were taken from a young woman in good health. Each CDR3 is given with its conserved first and last residue. The order of the fields is D gene, V gene, clone size, J gene, CDR3 DNA, CDR3 protein. The D gene is left open where the match is weak. Clone size, where shown, is once, few, many, or a class for clones that have expanded.

-	TRBV15	many	TRBJ2-5	TGTGCCACCAGCCGAGACCGACAGGCCCAAGAGACCCAGTACTTC	CATSRDRQAQETQYF
TRBD2	TRBV7-2	many	TRBJ2-1	TGTGCCAGCAGCGACTTTTCTAGCGGATACAATGAGCAGTTCTTC	CASSDFSSGYNEQFF
-	TRBV27	few	TRBJ2-7	TGTGCCAGCAGTCTACAATTAGGGGGCGAGCAGTACTTC	CASSLQLGGEQYF
-	TRBV5-4	-	TRBJ2-7	TGTGCCAGCAGCTTGTCGGGGGACTACGAGCAGTACTTC	CASSLSGDYEQYF
-	TRBV29-1	many	TRBJ2-1	TGCAGCGTTGAAGACATGGCGCGGAATGAGCAGTTCTTC	CSVEDMARNEQFF
-	TRBV11-2	few	TRBJ2-1	TGTGCCAGCAGCTTAGAAACGACTACTACAATGGGGCAGTTCTTC	CASSLETTTTMGQFF
TRBD1	TRBV7-2	few	TRBJ2-5	TGTGCCAGCAGCTTGGGACAGCAAGAGACCCAGTACTTC	CASSLGQQETQYF
TRBD1	TRBV18	-	TRBJ2-3	TGTGCCAGCTCATCGTGGACAGGGGGCACAGATACGCAGTATTTT	CASSSWTGGTDTQYF
-	TRBV28	-	TRBJ1-2	TGTGCCAGCGGGGACGGACAGTTCGAGACCTATGGCTACACCTTC	CASGDGQFETYGYTF
-	TRBV27	many	TRBJ2-1	TGTGCCAGCAGTAGAGGAGGCGAGCAGTTCTTC	CASSRGGEQFF
TRBD1	TRBV28	few	TRBJ2-7	TGTGCCAGCAGTTCCGGACAGGGGAAAGTGGAGCAGTACTTC	CASSSGQGKVEQYF
TRBD1	TRBV9	few	TRBJ2-1	TGTGCCAGCAGCCGGCGGACAGGGGGGTACTACAATGAGCAGTTCTTC	CASSRRTGGYYNEQFF
-	TRBV18	few	TRBJ1-2	TGTGCCAGCTCATCAACCCGGGACACAGGCTACACCTTC	CASSSTRDTGYTF
TRBD1	TRBV19	-	TRBJ1-4	TGTGCCAGTAGTTCCTGGGACAGGGGTCCGCTTACAACTAATGAAAAACTGTTTTTT	CASSSWDRGPLTTNEKLFF
TRBD1	TRBV7-9	-	TRBJ2-7	TGTGCCAGCAGCTTGGGGGGACAGGGGGAACAGTACTTC	CASSLGGQGEQYF
TRBD1	TRBV29-1	many	TRBJ2-5	TGCAGCGTTGTTATAGGGGGCGCGGAGACCCAGTACTTC	CSVVIGGAETQYF
-	TRBV9	-	TRBJ2-5	TGTGCCAGCAGCGTAGGGGGGGTGGAGGAGACCCAGTACTTC	CASSVGGVEETQYF
-	TRBV28	-	TRBJ1-4	TGTGCCAGCACCCTGGGGCAACAGCGTGGCGAAAAACTGTTTTTT	CASTLGQQRGEKLFF
TRBD1	TRBV27	-	TRBJ2-6	TGTGCCAGCAGTCTAAGAGCCGGGACAGGGCCCTCTGGGGCCAACGTCCTGACTTTC	CASSLRAGTGPSGANVLTF
-	TRBV10-3	-	TRBJ1-1	TGTGCCATCAGTGAACGACGGGCGGGGGAAGCTTTCTTT	CAISERRAGEAFF
TRBD1	TRBV7-3	few	TRBJ1-2	TGTGCCAGCAGCCCCCACCCCCGACAGGGGTATGGCTACACCTTC	CASSPHPRQGYGYTF
TRBD1	TRBV5-6	few	TRBJ1-1	TGTGCCAGCAGGTTTACAGGGGCGAACACTGAAGCTTTCTTT	CASRFTGANTEAFF
-	TRBV5-4	-	TRBJ1-1	TGTGCCAGCAGCTTGGGCGGGCCCGCTGAAGCTTTCTTT	CASSLGGPAEAFF
TRBD2	TRBV27	-	TRBJ2-5	TGTGCCAGCAGTCCCCGGGGCGCGGGGGGTGGGACCCAGTACTTC	CASSPRGAGGGTQYF
-	TRBV9	few	TRBJ2-1	TGTGCCAGCAGCGAGCAGGGACTGGCGTCCGGGGGGCAGTTCTTC	CASSEQGLASGGQFF
-	TRBV5-4	-	TRBJ2-6	TGTGCCAGCAGCTTTAGTCTTACCTCTGGGGCCAACGTCCTGACTTTC	CASSFSLTSGANVLTF
-	TRBV29-1	many	TRBJ1-5	TGCAGCGTTGGGGGGGAAGATCAGCCCCAGCATTTT	CSVGGEDQPQHF
TRBD1	TRBV6-1	few	TRBJ2-5	TGTGCCAGCAGGAAGGGGACAGGGGGGAAAGAGACCCAGTACTTC	CASRKGTGGKETQYF
TRBD1	TRBV30	few	TRBJ1-5	TGTGCCTGGAGTGCCGGGACAGGTTTCAATCAGCCCCAGCATTTT	CAWSAGTGFNQPQHF
-	TRBV7-2	few	TRBJ2-1	TGTGCCAGCAGCTTACGGGGAACTCCGTTCAATGAGCAGTTCTTC	CASSLRGTPFNEQFF
TRBD1	TRBV6-5	few	TRBJ2-7	TGTGCCAGCAGTTACTCGGCAGGGGGTTCGAAGGAGCAGTACTTC	CASSYSAGGSKEQYF
-	TRBV18	many	TRBJ2-5	TGTGCCAGCTCACCGGCAGGGTTGCAAGAGACCCAGTACTTC	CASSPAGLQETQYF
TRBD1	TRBV15	few	TRBJ2-5	TGTGCCACCAGCCGCAGACAGGGTCTTAACCAAGAGACCCAGTACTTC	CATSRRQGLNQETQYF
-	TRBV7-3	-	TRBJ2-1	TGTGCCAGCTCCCCCGGGCAGGGGGGATACAATGAGCAGTTCTTC	CASSPGQGGYNEQFF
TRBD1	TRBV4-2	many	TRBJ2-3	TGTGCCATCTCACAGGGGGATCCGGCAGATACGCAGTATTTT	CAISQGDPADTQYF
-	TRBV27	-	TRBJ1-1	TGTGCCAGCGCAACGGGGGGGCGTCGGGCTTTCTTT	CASATGGRRAFF
TRBD2	TRBV5-4	-	TRBJ2-7	TGTGCCAGCAGCTTCCTAGCGGGACCCTACGAGCAGTACTTC	CASSFLAGPYEQYF
-	TRBV13	few	TRBJ2-6	TGTGCCAGCAGCTTGGGCAGGGGGGTCTCTGGGGCCAACGTCCTGACTTTC	CASSLGRGVSGANVLTF
-	TRBV4-2	-	TRBJ1-1	TGTGCCAGCAGCCAAGATTTAGGGAGTAACACTGAAGCTTTCTTT	CASSQDLGSNTEAFF
-	TRBV29-1	many	TRBJ2-1	TGCAGCGTTTTGTTGCGGGCGGGCAACTCCTACAATGAGCAGTTCTTC	CSVLLRAGNSYNEQFF
TRBD1	TRBV7-9	-	TRBJ1-4	TGTGCCAGCAGCAAACAGGGGGCTACTAATGAAAAACTGTTTTTT	CASSKQGATNEKLFF
-	TRBV9	few	TRBJ2-5	TGTGCCAGCAGCCAAACCGCGGGGTGGGGGACCCAGTACTTC	CASSQTAGWGTQYF
TRBD1	TRBV6-5	-	TRBJ1-5	TGTGCCAGCAACCGACAGGGAATTGGCAATCAGCCCCAGCATTTT	CASNRQGIGNQPQHF
TRBD1	TRBV6-1	-	TRBJ2-7	TGTGCCAGCAGTGAACAGACAGGGGACCCCTACGAGCAGTACTTC	CASSEQTGDPYEQYF
TRBD2	TRBV11-2	few	TRBJ2-5	TGTGCCAGCAGCCCAAGGACTAGCGGGAGAAGGTACCAAGAGACCCAGTACTTC	CASSPRTSGRRYQETQYF
TRBD2	TRBV7-2	-	TRBJ2-1	TGTGCCAGCAGCTTAGGAGGCGGGAGCAATGAGCAGTTCTTC	CASSLGGGSNEQFF
TRBD2	TRBV28	-	TRBJ2-1	TGTGCCAGCAGTCTAGGGGGTGCTAGCGGGAGTGGGTTGAAGTTCTTC	CASSLGGASGSGLKFF
-	TRBV11-1	-	TRBJ2-2	TGTGCCAGCAGCTCCAGGGGCCCCGGGGAGCTGTTTTTT	CASSSRGPGELFF
-	TRBV4-3	-	TRBJ2-1	TGCGCCAGCAGCCAAGATGTTCAGGGCCCCACTGAGCAGTTCTTC	CASSQDVQGPTEQFF
TRBD2	TRBV4-3	few	TRBJ2-7	TGCGCCAGCAGCCAAGAACTAGCGGGAGGTGCCCACGAGCAGTACTTC	CASSQELAGGAHEQYF
-	TRBV11-1	-	TRBJ2-6	TGTGCCAGCAGCCCGCCCGGTCTCTCTGGGGCCAACGTCCTGACTTTC	CASSPPGLSGANVLTF
TRBD2	TRBV6-5	few	TRBJ2-7	TGTGCCAGCAGTGAAACTAGCGGGAGCAGTTGGTACTTC	CASSETSGSSWYF
-	TRBV29-1	many	TRBJ2-3	TGCAGCGCGAGAGGCGGGACCACAGATACGCAGTATTTT	CSARGGTTDTQYF
-	TRBV29-1	many	TRBJ1-1	TGTGTTCCGGGGAACACTGAAGCTTTCTTT	CVPGNTEAFF
-	TRBV7-2	few	TRBJ2-3	TGTGCCAGCAGCTTAAGACCCGCCGGGACTAGCACAGATACGCAGTATTTT	CASSLRPAGTSTDTQYF